This T cell receptor beta chain was documented in a study of T cell responses to AZD1222 COVID-19 vaccine. Study-level findings and limits: Following two doses of AZD1222, Spike-specific TCR breadth and depth rose. Spike was spanned by vaccine-associated CD4 TCRs, with dominance at 160-218 and 743-854.

The V gene's germline CDR1 is SGDLS and CDR2 YYNGEE. The V end lost 5 bases, the J end lost 5 bases, and 10 bases lay between the germline ends. CDR3 size: 13 residues. Repertoires were generated with immunoSEQ multiplex PCR, while TCRdb's copy carries only in-frame clones and drops some. The sample lists about 150,000 clones, around 89% seen once, with 2.5% to 4% in the top ten. A remark on this clone: The antigen remains unidentified.

This rearrangement joins TRBV9 to TRBJ1-4; D uncertain. The specimen was peripheral blood, collected on day 0 of AZD1222 vaccination. This sequence originates from an adult in good health. The CDR3 sequence: CASSGVENEKLFF. In DNA, the CDR3 is TGTGCCAGCAGTGGGGTGGAAAATGAAAAACTGTTTTTT.